This TCR beta chain was profiled in a study of cytomegalovirus exposure and HLA in healthy donors. A word on this clone: The antigen remains unidentified.

With 60 Vbeta and 13 Jbeta primers, the PCR was carried out. Some clones are missing from TCRdb's copy, which holds only in-frame ones; the method was immunoSEQ multiplex PCR. Recorded for this sample: approximately 110,000 clones. The study's findings and limits: For presence/absence analyses, sequencing depth was assumed to be roughly uniform across donors. Most TCRs appeared rarely, but some public TCRs recurred in many donors. TCR beta chains associated with HLA were, in a later analysis, more clonally expanded than equally common others. Reports state that TCR beta sequences accurately predicted most subjects' HLA-A and HLA-B alleles.

This CDR3 has 12 residues. Looked up from germline, CDR1 is SGHTA and CDR2 is FQGNSA. V dropped 5 bases and J dropped 3 bases, with 8 bases sitting between them. The receptor was derived from a man in his fifties in good health and CMV-seronegative. Source material: PBMCs. This chain uses TRBV7-2 with TRBJ2-7; D ambiguous. The CDR3 region has the DNA TGTGCCAGCAGCCTAGATTACTACGAGCAGTACTTC. It translates to CASSLDYYEQYF.